This is a list of T cell receptor beta chains from one sample in a study of blood T cell repertoires in COVID-19. TCRdb's table, derived via immunoSEQ multiplex PCR, lists solely in-frame clones and lacks some. The sample lists 250,000 or so clones, around 89% occurring once. The specimen was peripheral blood. The source is a man aged 30 to 45 with COVID-19, enrolled during active disease. Each CDR3 is given with its conserved first and last residue. D genes are given only for firm matches.

cdr3_aa v_call d_call
CASGSATDTQYF TRBV28 NA
CASSLAGLGNTEAFF TRBV5-1 NA
CASSSGTGFYTQYF TRBV7-3 TRBD1
CATSDLHGQRPNGYTF TRBV24-1 NA
CASRGETYEQYF TRBV12-3/TRBV12-4 NA
CASSYSPGNTDTQYF TRBV6-2/TRBV6-3 NA
CASSQERRDRADTDTQYF TRBV14 TRBD1
CASSLAGVRNEQFF TRBV28 TRBD2
CASSYIVSVLAGGPSYNEQFF TRBV6-2/TRBV6-3 TRBD2
CAWKKTSGGLSSYNEQFF TRBV30 TRBD2
CASSLPRGPYNEQFF TRBV28 TRBD1
CAISGGQSYGYTF TRBV10-3 NA